The 7 T cell receptor beta chains below all came from one sample that was sequenced in a study of shared clonotypes between healthy human individuals. Generated by immunoSEQ multiplex PCR, the TCRdb table keeps only in-frame clones and is missing some. The sample yields approximately 2.3 million clones, 85% to 95% seen once. Sequenced: naive CD4+ T cells from PBMCs. Subset meaning: CD45RA+ positively selected. The receptors stem from a man between 18 and 35 years old in good health. Some clones in this sample may be carry-over from other donors' samples.

The rearrangement uses TRBV5-1 and TRBJ2-2; no reliable D call. V gave up 3 bases and J gave up 4 bases, with 13 bases separating them. The CDR3 contains 15 residues. CDR1 is SGHRS and CDR2 is YFSETQ in the germline V gene. The CDR3 protein is CASSSQNTVTGELFF. The CDR3 coding sequence is TGCGCCAGCAGCTCCCAAAACACGGTCACCGGGGAGCTGTTTTTT.

This chain uses TRBV4-3 with TRBJ1-4, with TRBD1 as a possible D gene (5 bases). The CDR3 is 15 residues long. Germline V lookup: CDR1 LGHNA, CDR2 YSLEER. V was cut by 5 bases and J by 4 bases, with 14 bases left in between. The CDR3 sequence is CASSYKTAYNEKLFF. As DNA, the CDR3 is TGCGCCAGCAGCTACAAGACAGCCTATAATGAAAAACTGTTTTTT.

This clone was recorded once. This chain connects TRBV14 to TRBJ2-5; tentatively, D is TRBD2 (5 bases). There are 13 residues in the CDR3. Between the trimmed V and J ends, which lost 2 bases and 1 base, there was a span of 5 bases. From germline, CDR1 is SGHDN and CDR2 FVKESK. The CDR3 coding sequence is TGTGCCAGCAGCCAACTAGCCCAAGAGACCCAGTACTTC. Its protein product is CASSQLAQETQYF.

The chain employs TRBV28 and TRBJ1-5; D not resolved. This CDR3 region has 14 residues. CDR1 MDHEN and CDR2 SYDVKM come from the germline V gene. The V end was cut by 0 bases, the J end by 2 bases, with 5 bases between. CDR3 DNA sequence: TGTGCCAGCAGTTTATGGACTGGCAATCAGCCCCAGCATTTT. Protein product: CASSLWTGNQPQHF.

CDR3 protein: CASSREGMGRPYEQYF. The CDR3 coding sequence is TGTGCCAGCAGCCGAGAGGGGATGGGCAGACCCTACGAGCAGTACTTC. The V gene is TRBV7-9, the J gene TRBJ2-7, with D perhaps being TRBD1 or TRBD2 (5 bases each). The V gene's germline CDR1 is SEHNR and CDR2 FQNEAQ (reference sequence). This CDR3 region has 16 residues. V lost 5 bases and J 2 bases, leaving 19 bases between the germline ends. The whole variable domain, filled in from reference TRBV7-9 and TRBJ2-7, reads DTGVSQNPRHKITKRGQNVTFRCDPISEHNRLYWYRQTLGQGPEFLTYFQNEAQLEKSRLLSDRFSAERPKGSFSTLEIQRTEQGDSAMYLCASSREGMGRPYEQYFGPGTRLTVT.

This chain links TRBV28 with TRBJ2-4; D remains ambiguous. The CDR3 length is 15 residues. Germline assignment: CDR1 MDHEN and CDR2 SYDVKM. Trimming shortened V by 8 bases and J by 0 bases, and 14 bases separated the two germline ends. The DNA for the CDR3 is TGTGCCAGCCTCGGCCGGGCCCAAGCCAAAAACATTCAGTACTTC. Protein product: CASLGRAQAKNIQYF.

This sequence joins TRBV28 and TRBJ2-1; tentatively, D is TRBD1 (6 bases). The CDR3 has 14 residues. V was cut by 7 bases and J by 10 bases, with 20 bases left in between. From germline, CDR1 is MDHEN and CDR2 SYDVKM. The CDR3 is CASKPGHGVGEQFF. For the CDR3, the DNA is TGTGCCAGCAAACCGGGACATGGAGTCGGAGAGCAGTTCTTC.